The 31 T cell receptor beta chains presented below share a single source sample, sequenced in a study of blood T cell repertoires in COVID-19. Data came from immunoSEQ multiplex PCR; TCRdb stores just in-frame clones and leaves some out. The sample consists of about 230,000 clones, around four fifths of them appearing once. Sequenced material: peripheral blood. The receptors come from a man aged 35-49 years with acute or convalescent COVID-19.

The rearrangement links TRBV5-1 to TRBJ2-3, with 9 bases lining up with TRBD1. The junction had 6 bases not matched to a gene; V was cut back by 4 bases and J by 0 bases. CDR3 size: 16 residues. Germline V gene lookup returns CDR1 SGHRS and CDR2 YFSETQ. CDR3 DNA: TGCGCCAGCAGCCCAAAGACAGGGGGTAGCACAGATACGCAGTATTTT. This codes for CASSPKTGGSTDTQYF. Combining the CDR3 with reference TRBV5-1 and TRBJ2-3 gives the whole variable domain KAGVTQTPRYLIKTRGQQVTLSCSPISGHRSVSWYQQTPGQGLQFLFEYFSETQRNKGNFPGRFSGRQFSNSRSEMNVSTLELGDSALYLCASSPKTGGSTDTQYFGPGTRLTVL.

The rearrangement joins TRBV10-3 to TRBJ2-7; 7 positions match TRBD1. Per the germline V gene, CDR1 is ENHRY and CDR2 is SYGVKD. Trimming at V came to 2 bases and at J to 1 base, leaving 8 bases not matched to a gene. The CDR3 extends over 16 amino acids. Here the CDR3 DNA reads TGTGCCATCAGTGAGCTTTCAGGGGGAGAATCCTACGAGCAGTACTTC. This sequence encodes CAISELSGGESYEQYF.

The chain is built from TRBV7-9 and TRBJ2-2; the D gene is possibly TRBD1 (6 bases). This CDR3 contains 16 residues. Looked up from germline, CDR1 is SEHNR and CDR2 is FQNEAQ (reference sequence). V was shortened by 4 bases and J by 3 bases, with 15 bases between the two germline ends. This CDR3 reads CASSSGVTRDTGELFF. CDR3 in DNA: TGTGCCAGCAGCTCAGGGGTGACACGGGACACCGGGGAGCTGTTTTTT.

The chain couples TRBV29-1 to TRBJ1-5, with 7 bases that match TRBD1. Germline V gives CDR1 SQVTM, CDR2 ANQGSEA. The CDR3 extends over 12 amino acids. With 4 bases clipped from V and 5 bases from J, the junction kept 2 bases outside the gene matches. CDR3 DNA: TGCAGCGTTGGACAGGGCGATCAGCCCCAGCATTTT. This gives the protein CSVGQGDQPQHF.

The chain uses TRBV4-1 and TRBJ1-2; 9 nucleotides align to TRBD1. The CDR3 is 19 amino acids. Germline V gene lookup returns CDR1 MGHRA and CDR2 YSYEKL. The V gene end was trimmed by 2 bases and the J gene end by 0 bases; junction bases not matched to a gene: 13. The CDR3 sequence: CASSQTSGTGSRANYGYTF. The CDR3, as DNA: TGCGCCAGCAGCCAAACATCAGGGACAGGGTCAAGAGCTAACTATGGCTACACCTTC.

The chain links TRBV5-1 to TRBJ1-3; the D is unclear. Trimming stripped 4 bases from V and 3 bases from J, with 14 bases between. There are 15 residues in the CDR3. The germline V gene encodes CDR1 SGHRS and CDR2 YFSETQ. The CDR3 sequence is CASSIGGVGGNTIYF. The CDR3 DNA reads TGCGCCAGCAGCATCGGCGGGGTGGGTGGAAACACCATATATTTT.

The rearrangement joins TRBV2 to TRBJ1-2; D gene unclear. CDR3 size: 15 residues. V was pared by 2 bases and J by 2 bases, with 12 bases between. Germline-derived CDR1 and CDR2 are SNHLY and FYNNEI. The CDR3 is CASSEINILNYGYTF. DNA of the CDR3: TGTGCCAGCAGTGAAATTAACATTTTGAACTATGGCTACACCTTC.

J is TRBJ2-1 and V is TRBV3-1 (or the pseudogene TRBV3-2), with TRBD2 matching 8 bases. CDR1 is LGHDT and CDR2 is YNNKEL in the germline V gene (reference sequence). The CDR3 runs 18 residues. V shed 4 bases, J shed 1 base, and the junction held 12 bases outside the gene matches. The CDR3 DNA reads TGTGCCAGCAGCCTAACCGGGGGGGAGTCCCCTTCCTACAATGAGCAGTTCTTC. Translation gives CASSLTGGESPSYNEQFF.

The rearrangement links TRBV7-3 to TRBJ2-2; tentative D call: TRBD1 (6 bases). This CDR3 region has 15 residues. Trimming cost V 5 bases and J 3 bases, with 13 bases left between them. Germline values: CDR1 SGHTA, CDR2 FQGTGA. CDR3 residues: CASSPTGLDTGELFF. The CDR3 DNA follows: TGTGCCAGCAGCCCCACAGGGTTGGACACCGGGGAGCTGTTTTTT.

This clone was detected only a few times. The V and J genes are TRBV3-1 (or the pseudogene TRBV3-2) and TRBJ1-2, with 7 positions matching TRBD1. V trimming: 4 bases; J trimming: 4 bases; junction bases outside the gene matches: 3. Germline CDR1 LGHDT, CDR2 YNNKEL (reference sequence). The CDR3 runs to 13 residues. DNA for the CDR3: TGTGCCAGCAGCCCCGGGACAGCCTATGGCTACACCTTC. It translates to CASSPGTAYGYTF.

As regards this clone: Germline is not matched at one junction end, which may reflect a read error. The chain couples TRBV3-1 (or the pseudogene TRBV3-2) to TRBJ1-4; D is possibly TRBD1 (6 bases). There are 14 residues in the CDR3. From germline, CDR1 is LGHDT and CDR2 YNNKEL (reference sequence). In DNA form, the CDR3 reads TGTGCCAGCAGTCTGGGGACAACCAATGAAAAACTGTTTTTT. Protein product: CASSLGTTNEKLFF.

This clone came up a few times. The chain has TRBV29-1 and TRBJ1-4; D is unresolved. V was pared by 1 base and J by 5 bases, with 5 bases between. CDR1 SQVTM and CDR2 ANQGSEA come from the germline V gene. The CDR3 extends over 12 amino acids. As DNA, the CDR3 is TGCAGCGTTGAAGGCGGGAATGAAAAACTGTTTTTT. Translating gives CSVEGGNEKLFF.

This chain links TRBV7-2 with TRBJ2-2; 7 positions match TRBD1. The V gene's germline CDR1 is SGHTA and CDR2 FQGNSA. J was trimmed by 5 bases and V by 2 bases; bases with no gene match: 17. There are 19 residues in the CDR3. The CDR3 coding sequence is TGTGCCAGCAGCTTATTTTGGACAGGCCTGAGCATGGGGACCGGGGAGCTGTTTTTT. Amino acid sequence: CASSLFWTGLSMGTGELFF.

The genes are TRBV19 and TRBJ2-4; perhaps TRBD2 as D (5 bases). Per germline, CDR1 LNHDA and CDR2 SQIVND (reference sequence). The ends were cut back, 3 bases at V and 8 bases at J, with 5 bases in the middle. There are 11 residues in the CDR3. This CDR3 reads CASSIGDIQYF. In DNA form, the CDR3 reads TGTGCCAGTAGTATCGGGGACATTCAGTACTTC.

The chain couples TRBV13 to TRBJ2-1; the match to TRBD2 covers 12 bases. The germline gives CDR1 PRHDT, CDR2 FYEKMQ (reference sequence). The CDR3 has 16 residues. V dropped 5 bases and J dropped 9; count of bases not matched to a gene: 11. The CDR3 sequence: CASSGIGLAGSGEQFF. The CDR3 DNA sequence: TGTGCCAGCAGCGGGATCGGACTAGCGGGGAGTGGTGAGCAGTTCTTC.

This clone was counted a few times. The gene calls are TRBV29-1 and TRBJ2-3, with 10 bases lining up with TRBD2. From germline, CDR1 is SQVTM and CDR2 ANQGSEA. The CDR3 runs to 18 residues. The J segment lost 5 bases and the V segment lost 5 bases, leaving 19 bases of the junction unmatched. The CDR3 DNA sequence: TGCAGCGTTCCTAGCGGGAGTGGGGTAAGCGGAGAGGTAGATACGCAGTATTTT. It encodes CSVPSGSGVSGEVDTQYF.

The chain joins TRBV7-2 to TRBJ1-2, with D perhaps matching TRBD1 (5 bases). From germline, CDR1 is SGHTA and CDR2 FQGNSA. The length of the CDR3 is 13 residues. Trimming stripped 5 bases from V and 6 bases from J, with 13 bases between. CDR3 DNA: TGTGCCAGCAGCCTAGACAGACGAAATGGCTACACCTTC. Translated: CASSLDRRNGYTF.

The V gene is TRBV13, the J gene TRBJ2-1; a weak D match, TRBD2 (5 bases). CDR1 is PRHDT, CDR2 FYEKMQ, per germline (reference sequence). V gave up 6 bases and J gave up 7 bases, with 10 bases separating them. CDR3 length: 12 amino acids. CDR3 in DNA: TGTGCCAGCAGTAGGACTCTAAATGAGCAGTTCTTC. It translates to CASSRTLNEQFF.

The J gene is TRBJ2-1, the V gene TRBV7-9; D might be TRBD2 (5 bases). The CDR3 length is 15 residues. The germline V and J ends were trimmed by 5 bases and 3 bases, with 14 bases remaining between them. Germline loops: CDR1 SEHNR, CDR2 FQNEAQ (reference sequence). The CDR3 sequence is CASSRGRVGYNEQFF. In nucleotides, the CDR3 is TGTGCCAGCAGCCGCGGGCGGGTTGGCTACAATGAGCAGTTCTTC.

This clone was found many times. The CDR3 is CARSLQGRGNYGYTF. DNA of the CDR3: TGTGCCAGAAGCTTACAGGGTAGGGGTAACTATGGCTACACCTTC. V gene TRBV5-3 combines with J gene TRBJ1-2; a possible D gene is TRBD1 (6 bases). Being an ORF, TRBV5-3 has a function that is uncertain. The CDR3 loop spans 15 amino acids. The V and J ends lost 2 bases and 1 base respectively, with 12 bases between them.

The chain joins TRBV4-2 to TRBJ2-1; D is undetermined. This CDR3 comprises 14 residues. Trimming took off 0 bases at V and 10 bases at J, with 13 bases between the two ends. The germline CDR1 and CDR2 sequences are LGHNA and YNFKEQ. The CDR3: CASSQERAAREQFF. The CDR3 nucleotides are TGTGCCAGCAGCCAAGAGCGCGCGGCTAGGGAGCAGTTCTTC.

The CDR3 coding sequence is TGTGCCAGCACCCCCCCGGAGGGCCCGTACGAGCAGTACTTC. Its protein is CASTPPEGPYEQYF. V usage is TRBV18 and J usage is TRBJ2-7; maybe TRBD2 (6 bases). This CDR3 has 14 amino acids. V lost 8 bases, J lost 4 bases, and 18 bases lay in between. CDR1 is KGHSH and CDR2 is LQKENI in the germline V gene.

This clone was picked up a small number of times. At one end, the junction sequence differs from germline, possibly due to a read error. CDR3 nucleotides: TGTGCCAGCAGCCCCCGGGGAGTCGGGAACCCGTCCTATGAGCAGTACTTC. Translation: CASSPRGVGNPSYEQYF. The rearrangement joins TRBV7-8 to TRBJ2-7; maybe TRBD2 (5 bases). The CDR3 extends over 17 amino acids. Germline loops: CDR1 SGHVS, CDR2 FQNEAQ. The whole variable domain, remainder taken from reference TRBV7-8 and TRBJ2-7, is GAGVSQSPRYKVAKRGQDVALRCDPISGHVSLFWYQQALGQGPEFLTYFQNEAQLDKSGLPSDRFFAERPEGSVSTLKIQRTQQEDSAVYLCASSPRGVGNPSYEQYFGPGTRLTVT.

The chain recombines TRBV3-1 (or the pseudogene TRBV3-2) with TRBJ2-3; 7 bases are shared with TRBD2. After removal of 5 bases from V and 4 bases from J, the junction contained 6 bases not matched to a gene. CDR1 and CDR2 (germline): LGHDT, YNNKEL (reference sequence). The CDR3 loop spans 14 amino acids. The CDR3: CASSSRSGADTQYF. The CDR3 nucleotides read TGTGCCAGCAGCTCAAGGAGCGGGGCAGATACGCAGTATTTT.

The chain uses TRBV3-1 (or the pseudogene TRBV3-2) and TRBJ1-4; D uncertain. This CDR3 is built from 14 residues. Germline-derived CDR1 and CDR2 are LGHDT and YNNKEL (reference sequence). Trimming stripped 2 bases from V and 13 bases from J, with 17 bases between. The CDR3 loop is CASSQSRGRPRLFF. The CDR3 nucleotides read TGTGCCAGCAGCCAATCACGAGGTCGGCCCAGACTGTTTTTT.

The chain joins TRBV9 to TRBJ1-5; D possibly corresponds to TRBD1 (5 bases). Trimming took 3 bases from V and 6 from J, leaving 13 bases between them. Per the germline V gene, CDR1 is SGDLS and CDR2 is YYNGEE. The CDR3 sequence is 14 residues long. The CDR3 coding sequence is TGTGCCAGCAGCGCAGGGTGGTTAGGTCAGCCCCAGCATTTT. Protein sequence: CASSAGWLGQPQHF. Based on the CDR3 plus reference TRBV9 and TRBJ1-5, the full variable domain is DSGVTQTPKHLITATGQRVTLRCSPRSGDLSVYWYQQSLDQGLQFLIQYYNGEERAKGNILERFSAQQFPDLHSELNLSSLELGDSALYFCASSAGWLGQPQHFGDGTRLSIL.

This chain connects TRBV18 to TRBJ1-2, with unresolved D. V lost 2 bases, J lost 2 bases, and 6 bases lay in between. Looked up from germline, CDR1 is KGHSH and CDR2 is LQKENI. The length of the CDR3 is 13 residues. DNA for the CDR3: TGTGCCAGCTCACCAGAGAGGAACTATGGCTACACCTTC. It yields the protein CASSPERNYGYTF.

The chain carries TRBV6-5 and TRBJ2-2; 13 bases are shared with TRBD2. Germline loops: CDR1 MNHEY, CDR2 SVGAGI. The CDR3 is 14 amino acids. J lost 7 bases, V lost 8 bases, and 4 bases had no gene match. CDR3 loop: CASEWTSGSGELFF. CDR3 nucleotide sequence: TGTGCCAGCGAATGGACTAGCGGGAGCGGGGAGCTGTTTTTT.

The chain has TRBV19 and TRBJ2-3, with D maybe TRBD2 (6 bases). Germline V gene lookup returns CDR1 LNHDA and CDR2 SQIVND (reference sequence). The CDR3 is made up of 14 amino acids. The ends were cut back, 3 bases at V and 2 bases at J, with 9 bases in the middle. In nucleotides, the CDR3 is TGTGCCAGTAGTATTTTGCGGGACACAGATACGCAGTATTTT. Its protein product is CASSILRDTDTQYF.

The chain is built from TRBV4-1 and TRBJ1-2; D gene unclear. This CDR3 has 17 amino acids. V was cut by 4 bases and J by 3 bases, with 21 bases left in between. Germline V gene data show CDR1 as MGHRA and CDR2 as YSYEKL. The CDR3 sequence: CASSRAKNSLGDYGYTF. The CDR3 DNA reads as TGCGCCAGCAGCCGAGCAAAAAACAGCCTCGGGGACTATGGCTACACCTTC.

The gene calls are TRBV19 and TRBJ2-2; 9 nucleotides agree with TRBD1. CDR3 length: 15 amino acids. V trimming: 10 bases; J trimming: 2 bases; junction bases outside the gene matches: 8. Germline V gene data show CDR1 as LNHDA and CDR2 as SQIVND (reference sequence). CDR3 coding DNA: TGTGCCACCGCGACGGGACAGGGTAACACCGGGGAGCTGTTTTTT. Residues: CATATGQGNTGELFF.